This T cell receptor beta chain was sequenced for a study of T-cell reconstitution after alpha-beta-depleted transplantation in children. The study, taken as a whole, reports: Alpha-beta T cells about two months after transplant reportedly derived from several hundred expanded graft clones.

As it was prepared, the TCRbeta library received unique molecular identifiers. Each CDR3 protein is one row after TCRdb ran MiXCR on the PCR reads. This table holds a few hundred thousand distinct CDR3 sequences, 27% found once. The sample holds many counts of this clonotype. What it recognizes is unknown. The specimen comprised PBMCs, sampled before TCRalphabeta/CD19-depleted stem cell transplant. The receptor was derived from a boy under two years old with Wiskott-Aldrich syndrome, due to receive a stem cell transplant.

CDR3 sequence (DNA): TGTGCCAGCAGTACAGGGGGCTCCTACAATGAGCAGTTCTTC. Translating it yields CASSTGGSYNEQFF. The chain couples TRBV28 to TRBJ2-1, with TRBD1 matching over 8 bases. This CDR3 contains 14 residues. Trimming took 5 bases from V and 0 from J; bases not matched to a gene: 0. Germline V gene data show CDR1 as MDHEN and CDR2 as SYDVKM.